The clone carrying this TCR beta chain was counted a single time. This same CDR3 is encoded by further DNA sequences in the sample. Method: immunoSEQ multiplex PCR; TCRdb's copy keeps in-frame clones and lacks some. The profile shows roughly 170,000 clones, 85% to 90% of them singletons. This specimen belongs to a study of blood T cell repertoires in COVID-19. In the study overall: Whether acute or convalescent, the COVID-19 samples came from the United States, Italy and Spain.

With V trimmed by 3 bases and J by 5 bases, 9 bases remained unmatched. Germline V gives CDR1 KGHSH, CDR2 LQKENI. CDR3 length: 15 amino acids. The receptor's source is a man aged 65-85 years with active or convalescent COVID-19. The sample taken for sequencing was peripheral blood. The V and J genes are TRBV18 and TRBJ2-5; 7 bases line up with TRBD2. CDR3 in DNA: TGTGCCAGCTCACCGCCTGGAGGGGAGGGGGAGACCCAGTACTTC. It yields the protein CASSPPGGEGETQYF.